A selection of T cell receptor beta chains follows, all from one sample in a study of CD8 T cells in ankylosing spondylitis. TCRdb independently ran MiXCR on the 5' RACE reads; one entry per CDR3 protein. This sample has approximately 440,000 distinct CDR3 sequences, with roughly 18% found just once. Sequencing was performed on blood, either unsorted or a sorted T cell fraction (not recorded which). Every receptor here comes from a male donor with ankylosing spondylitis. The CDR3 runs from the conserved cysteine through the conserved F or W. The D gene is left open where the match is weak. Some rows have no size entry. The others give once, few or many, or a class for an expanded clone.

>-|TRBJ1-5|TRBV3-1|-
CASSQDVDQPQHF
TGTGCCAGCAGCCAAGATGTCGATCAGCCCCAGCATTTT
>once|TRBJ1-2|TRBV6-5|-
CASSYPDGNYGYTF
TGTGCCAGCAGTTACCCCGACGGAAACTATGGCTACACCTTC
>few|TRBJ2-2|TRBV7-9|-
CASSLVGEGTGELFF
TGTGCCAGCAGCTTAGTAGGGGAAGGCACCGGGGAGCTGTTTTTT
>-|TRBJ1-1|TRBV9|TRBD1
CASSAEGTGGNTEAFF
TGTGCCAGCAGCGCAGAAGGGACAGGGGGCAACACTGAAGCTTTCTTT
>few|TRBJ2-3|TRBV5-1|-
CASSLAVLGADTQYF
TGCGCCAGCAGCTTGGCCGTACTTGGGGCAGATACGCAGTATTTT
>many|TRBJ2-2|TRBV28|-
CASRPPVGGAGELFF
TGTGCCAGCAGACCCCCGGTTGGAGGCGCCGGGGAGCTGTTTTTT
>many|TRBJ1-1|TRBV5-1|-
CASTLDSLNTEAFF
TGCGCCAGCACCCTGGACAGCCTGAACACTGAAGCTTTCTTT
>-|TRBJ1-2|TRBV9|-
CASSVQGLGYGYTF
TGTGCCAGCAGCGTACAAGGGCTCGGCTATGGCTACACCTTC
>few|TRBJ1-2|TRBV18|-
CASSLNQDDIAYGYTF
TGTGCCAGCTCACTCAATCAGGACGATATCGCCTATGGCTACACCTTC
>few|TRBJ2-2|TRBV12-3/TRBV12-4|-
CASTLVRDTGELFF
TGTGCCAGCACCTTAGTCAGGGACACCGGGGAGCTGTTTTTT
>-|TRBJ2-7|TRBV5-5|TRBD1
CASSIEGAFKNEQYF
TGTGCCAGCAGTATTGAGGGGGCGTTTAAAAACGAGCAGTACTTC
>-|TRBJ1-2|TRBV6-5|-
CASSYLDKRGAYGYTF
TGTGCCAGCAGTTATTTAGATAAACGGGGCGCCTATGGCTACACCTTC
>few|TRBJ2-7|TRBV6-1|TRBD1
CASSPGGTGVASYEQYF
TGTGCCAGCAGCCCCGGGGGGACAGGGGTAGCCTCCTACGAGCAGTACTTC
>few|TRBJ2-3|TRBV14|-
CASSQEFRGLGTDTQYF
TGTGCCAGCAGCCAAGAATTCCGGGGGCTCGGCACAGATACGCAGTATTTT
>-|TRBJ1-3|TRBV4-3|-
CASSQDVWGNTIYF
TGCGCCAGCAGCCAAGATGTATGGGGAAACACCATATATTTT